This T cell receptor beta chain emerged from a study of T cells in Graves' hyperthyroidism and ophthalmopathy. Findings and limits, study-wide: A model using 13 V-J features told ophthalmopathy apart from stable hyperthyroidism.

Per the germline V gene, CDR1 is SQVTM and CDR2 is ANQGSEA. CDR3 length equals 12 residues. Trimming took off 2 bases at V and 14 bases at J, with 16 bases between the two ends. Exclusion of patients followed from uncontrolled infection, other autoimmune disease, pregnancy or lactation. Turning to this clonotype: Its antigen is unidentified.

Amplification of TCR beta CDR3 regions used RNA as the template. When the TCR CDR3 underwent first-round RT-PCR, the HTBI primer set was used. TCRdb itself ran the multiplex PCR reads through MiXCR, one entry per CDR3 protein. The sample includes over 700,000 distinct CDR3 sequences, approximately 36% of them seen just once. The source of this sequence is a woman aged 40-49 years with Graves' hyperthyroidism. The sequenced material came from blood. This chain uses TRBV29-1 with TRBJ1-5; possible D gene TRBD1, 5 bases. In DNA, the CDR3 is TGCAGCGTTGAATGGGACGGAAGCTACGAGCATTTT. It specifies CSVEWDGSYEHF.